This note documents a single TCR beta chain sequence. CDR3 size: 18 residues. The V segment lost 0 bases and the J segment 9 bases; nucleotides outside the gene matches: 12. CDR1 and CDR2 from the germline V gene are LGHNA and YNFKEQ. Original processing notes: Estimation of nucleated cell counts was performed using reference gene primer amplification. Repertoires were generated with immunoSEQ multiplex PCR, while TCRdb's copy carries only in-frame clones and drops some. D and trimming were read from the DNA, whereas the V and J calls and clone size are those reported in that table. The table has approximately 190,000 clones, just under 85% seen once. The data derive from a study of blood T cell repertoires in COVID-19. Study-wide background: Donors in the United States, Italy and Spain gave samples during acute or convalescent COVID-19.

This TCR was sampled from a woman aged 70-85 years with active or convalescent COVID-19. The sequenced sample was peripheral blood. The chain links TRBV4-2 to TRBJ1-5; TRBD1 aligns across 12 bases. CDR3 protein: CASSQEASGQGAGRPQHF. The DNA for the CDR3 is TGTGCCAGCAGCCAAGAGGCCTCGGGACAGGGGGCGGGGCGGCCCCAGCATTTT.